These 26 T cell receptor beta chains were all obtained from the same sample, sequenced in a study of blood T cell repertoires in COVID-19. The repertoire was sequenced with immunoSEQ multiplex PCR; TCRdb's copy has only in-frame clones and lacks some. The data show roughly 280,000 clones, around 90% seen once. Specimen: PBMCs or T cells enriched from blood (not recorded which). The origin of the receptors is a woman aged 30 to 39 with acute COVID-19.

The genes are TRBV28 and TRBJ1-5; maybe TRBD1 (6 bases). The CDR3 runs 14 residues. The ends were cut back, 4 bases at V and 3 bases at J, with 10 bases in the middle. From germline, CDR1 is MDHEN and CDR2 SYDVKM. CDR3 sequence reads: CASSWGQNNQPQHF. The CDR3 DNA reads as TGTGCCAGCAGTTGGGGGCAGAACAATCAGCCCCAGCATTTT.

V usage is TRBV29-1 and J usage is TRBJ2-7, with TRBD2 identical over 7 bases. With V trimmed by 1 base and J by 3 bases, 0 bases remained unmatched. This CDR3 has 12 residues. CDR1 is SQVTM, CDR2 ANQGSEA, per germline. The CDR3 region is CSVEGGGYEQYF. CDR3 sequence (DNA): TGCAGCGTTGAAGGCGGGGGCTACGAGCAGTACTTC.

V usage is TRBV5-6 and J usage is TRBJ2-3; TRBD2 is a possible D gene (5 bases). CDR1 SGHDT and CDR2 YYEEEE come from the germline V gene. Trimming took off 1 base at V and 2 bases at J, with 8 bases between the two ends. This CDR3 comprises 14 residues. As DNA, the CDR3 is TGTGCCAGCAGCTTGAGGACTCCCACAGATACGCAGTATTTT. Translation: CASSLRTPTDTQYF. Based on the CDR3 plus reference TRBV5-6 and TRBJ2-3, the full variable domain is DAGVTQSPTHLIKTRGQQVTLRCSPKSGHDTVSWYQQALGQGPQFIFQYYEEEERQRGNFPDRFSGHQFPNYSSELNVNALLLGDSALYLCASSLRTPTDTQYFGPGTRLTVL.

The rearrangement joins TRBV10-3 to TRBJ1-5; TRBD1 aligns across 9 bases. V lost 2 bases and J lost 9; bases outside the gene matches: 5. Germline loops: CDR1 ENHRY, CDR2 SYGVKD. The length of the CDR3 is 14 residues. CDR3 sequence reads: CAISEGDRVVPQHF. CDR3 sequence (DNA): TGTGCCATCAGTGAGGGGGACAGGGTAGTGCCCCAGCATTTT.

CDR3 sequence reads: CASSLRSGGIYEQYF. The DNA for the CDR3 is TGTGCCAGCAGCCTCCGCTCGGGGGGGATCTACGAGCAGTACTTC. The chain has TRBV7-6 and TRBJ2-7; TRBD2 matches at 8 bases. This CDR3 contains 15 residues. The V gene's germline CDR1 is SGHVS and CDR2 FNYEAQ. J lost 3 bases, V lost 5 bases, and 9 bases had no gene match.

The V and J genes are TRBV5-1 and TRBJ2-1; 9 positions match TRBD2. This CDR3 comprises 16 residues. Germline V CDR1 and CDR2: SGHRS, YFSETQ. With V trimmed by 0 bases and J by 6 bases, 7 bases remained unmatched. The CDR3 loop is CASSLEAGGPSNEQFF. CDR3 DNA: TGCGCCAGCAGCTTGGAGGCGGGAGGGCCCAGCAATGAGCAGTTCTTC.

The genes are TRBV28 and TRBJ2-7; D uncertain. The CDR3 is 15 amino acids. The ends were cut back, 3 bases at V and 6 bases at J, with 18 bases in the middle. Germline V lookup: CDR1 MDHEN, CDR2 SYDVKM. This CDR3 reads CASSFRASTTSEQYF. CDR3 nucleotide sequence: TGTGCCAGCAGTTTTCGTGCTAGTACTACGTCCGAGCAGTACTTC. Full variable domain (outside the CDR3, taken from reference TRBV28 and TRBJ2-7): DVKVTQSSRYLVKRTGEKVFLECVQDMDHENMFWYRQDPGLGLRLIYFSYDVKMKEKGDIPEGYSVSREKKERFSLILESASTNQTSMYLCASSFRASTTSEQYFGPGTRLTVT.

As DNA, the CDR3 is TGTGCCAGCAGCCCGGACCTAGCGGGAGCCAACACAGATACGCAGTATTTT. Translated: CASSPDLAGANTDTQYF. V gene TRBV5-4 combines with J gene TRBJ2-3; 10 bases fit TRBD2. This CDR3 contains 17 residues. Germline CDR1 is SGHNT and CDR2 is YYREEE (reference sequence). J lost 2 bases, V lost 4 bases, and 10 bases had no gene match.

CDR3 sequence (DNA): TGTGCCAGCAGCTATGCGGGAGGGCCTGAGCAGTTCTTC. Amino acid sequence: CASSYAGGPEQFF. V gene TRBV9 combines with J gene TRBJ2-1; TRBD2 matches at 9 bases. Per the germline V gene, CDR1 is SGDLS and CDR2 is YYNGEE. The CDR3 has 13 residues. V trimming: 4 bases; J trimming: 9 bases; junction bases outside the gene matches: 5. Full variable domain (outside the CDR3, taken from reference TRBV9 and TRBJ2-1): DSGVTQTPKHLITATGQRVTLRCSPRSGDLSVYWYQQSLDQGLQFLIQYYNGEERAKGNILERFSAQQFPDLHSELNLSSLELGDSALYFCASSYAGGPEQFFGPGTRLTVL.

V gene TRBV4-3 combines with J gene TRBJ1-3; tentatively, D is TRBD1 (5 bases). Germline lookup yields CDR1 LGHNA and CDR2 YSLEER. The ends were cut back, 1 base at V and 2 bases at J, with 9 bases in the middle. The CDR3 runs 15 residues. In DNA, the CDR3 is TGCGCCAGCAGCCAAGCGGGGGGAGCTGGAAACACCATATATTTT. Protein: CASSQAGGAGNTIYF.

The chain combines TRBV30 with TRBJ1-1, with D maybe TRBD1 (5 bases). The germline V gene encodes CDR1 GTSNPN and CDR2 SVGIG (reference sequence). Trimming took off 0 bases at V and 4 bases at J, with 9 bases between the two ends. The CDR3 is 13 amino acids. The CDR3 DNA sequence: TGTGCCTGGAGTGTACAGGTCGTCACTGAAGCTTTCTTT. Residues: CAWSVQVVTEAFF.

This clone occurred once. The rearrangement joins TRBV11-2 to TRBJ2-3; 9 nucleotides match TRBD2. In germline, CDR1 is SGHAT, CDR2 FQNNGV. The V and J ends lost 4 bases and 6 bases, in that order; junction bases with no gene match: 11. The CDR3 is made up of 16 amino acids. The CDR3 DNA is TGTGCCAGCAGCTCATTAGCGGGAGTAAGCGGGGATACGCAGTATTTT. Its translation is CASSSLAGVSGDTQYF.

This sequence joins TRBV4-1 and TRBJ2-1; 11 bases line up with TRBD2. Germline V gene data show CDR1 as MGHRA and CDR2 as YSYEKL. Losses at the gene ends were 0 bases for V and 8 bases for J; bases not matched to a gene: 9. The CDR3 runs 17 residues. The CDR3 loop is CASSQDPPSGRFDEQFF. In nucleotides, the CDR3 is TGCGCCAGCAGCCAAGATCCCCCTAGCGGGAGGTTCGATGAGCAGTTCTTC.

V and J are TRBV9 and TRBJ2-3; 8 nucleotides line up with TRBD2. The CDR3 is 17 residues long. The germline gives CDR1 SGDLS, CDR2 YYNGEE. J lost 3 bases, V lost 3 bases, and 12 bases had no gene match. The CDR3 reads CASSAREGGRQTDTQYF. CDR3 nucleotides: TGTGCCAGCAGCGCCCGTGAGGGCGGGAGGCAAACAGATACGCAGTATTTT. Together with reference TRBV9 and TRBJ2-3, the CDR3 gives the full variable domain: DSGVTQTPKHLITATGQRVTLRCSPRSGDLSVYWYQQSLDQGLQFLIQYYNGEERAKGNILERFSAQQFPDLHSELNLSSLELGDSALYFCASSAREGGRQTDTQYFGPGTRLTVL.

The chain links TRBV5-1 to TRBJ2-3; 7 bases agree with TRBD1. Per the germline V gene, CDR1 is SGHRS and CDR2 is YFSETQ. Trimming at V came to 4 bases and at J to 3 bases, leaving 8 bases not matched to a gene. The CDR3 contains 15 residues. The CDR3 nucleotides are TGCGCCAGCAGCCCAATACAGGGGAATACAGATACGCAGTATTTT. Its protein product is CASSPIQGNTDTQYF. Full variable domain (remainder filled in from reference TRBV5-1 and TRBJ2-3): KAGVTQTPRYLIKTRGQQVTLSCSPISGHRSVSWYQQTPGQGLQFLFEYFSETQRNKGNFPGRFSGRQFSNSRSEMNVSTLELGDSALYLCASSPIQGNTDTQYFGPGTRLTVL.

The chain combines TRBV7-6 with TRBJ2-7; maybe TRBD1 (6 bases). The CDR3 length is 15 residues. Germline lookup yields CDR1 SGHVS and CDR2 FNYEAQ. Trimming cost V 4 bases and J 1 base, with 14 bases left between them. CDR3 amino acids: CASSSYQGKSYEQYF. For the CDR3, the DNA is TGTGCCAGCAGCTCGTATCAGGGGAAATCCTACGAGCAGTACTTC.

The V call is TRBV3-1 (or the pseudogene TRBV3-2), the J call TRBJ2-7, with TRBD2 identical over 7 bases. Losses at the gene ends were 0 bases for V and 6 bases for J; bases not matched to a gene: 8. This CDR3 is 15 amino acids long. The germline gives CDR1 LGHDT, CDR2 YNNKEL (reference sequence). CDR3 in DNA: TGTGCCAGCAGCCAAGATGGTGGGAGGGCCCCCGAGCAGTACTTC. Translation: CASSQDGGRAPEQYF.

This clone was seen only once. The rearrangement links TRBV5-4 to TRBJ2-3; 14 nucleotides match TRBD2. The CDR3 is 15 amino acids. The V and J ends lost 4 bases and 4 bases, in that order; junction bases with no gene match: 2. The germline V gene encodes CDR1 SGHNT and CDR2 YYREEE (reference sequence). CDR3 bases: TGTGCCAGCAGCCCGGGACTAGCGGGAGCAGATACGCAGTATTTT. The encoded protein is CASSPGLAGADTQYF.

The J gene is TRBJ1-2, the V gene TRBV10-1; 7 bases agree with TRBD1. Trimming cost V 3 bases and J 4 bases; bases outside gene matches: 5. The CDR3 loop spans 14 amino acids. Germline values: CDR1 WNHNN, CDR2 SYGVQD (reference sequence). The CDR3 loop reads CASSDPTGFYGYTF. For the CDR3, the DNA is TGCGCCAGCAGTGACCCGACAGGGTTCTATGGCTACACCTTC.

This chain connects TRBV25-1 to TRBJ2-2, with unresolved D. The germline V gene has CDR1 MGHDK and CDR2 SYGVNS. Trimming left V 3 bases short and J 7 bases short, with 9 bases between. The CDR3 consists of 13 residues. CDR3 region: CASSETSHGELFF. As DNA, the CDR3 is TGTGCCAGCAGTGAGACTTCGCACGGGGAGCTGTTTTTT. Based on the CDR3 plus reference TRBV25-1 and TRBJ2-2, the full variable domain is EADIYQTPRYLVIGTGKKITLECSQTMGHDKMYWYQQDPGMELHLIHYSYGVNSTEKGDLSSESTVSRIRTEHFPLTLESARPSHTSQYLCASSETSHGELFFGEGSRLTVL.

V usage is TRBV29-1 and J usage is TRBJ1-2; weak D call: TRBD1 (5 bases). Trimming left V 4 bases short and J 3 bases short, with 15 bases between. Germline V gene data show CDR1 as SQVTM and CDR2 as ANQGSEA. This CDR3 comprises 14 residues. In DNA form, the CDR3 reads TGCAGCGTTGTCAGGGCCGAGTGTTACTATGGCTACACCTTC. The encoded protein is CSVVRAECYYGYTF.

This chain uses TRBV18 with TRBJ2-1; tentative D call: TRBD2 (6 bases). The length of the CDR3 is 15 residues. Germline V lookup: CDR1 KGHSH, CDR2 LQKENI. V was clipped by 3 bases and J by 5 bases, with 14 bases between them. The CDR3, as DNA: TGTGCCAGCTCACCCGGGGGAACAGGTAACAATGAGCAGTTCTTC. Protein: CASSPGGTGNNEQFF. The entire variable domain, with the rest obtained from reference TRBV18 and TRBJ2-1, is as follows: NAGVMQNPRHLVRRRGQEARLRCSPMKGHSHVYWYRQLPEEGLKFMVYLQKENIIDESGMPKERFSAEFPKEGPSILRIQQVVRGDSAAYFCASSPGGTGNNEQFFGPGTRLTVL.

The chain recombines TRBV19 with TRBJ2-7; tentative D call: TRBD2 (6 bases). The CDR3 extends over 14 amino acids. Per the germline V gene, CDR1 is LNHDA and CDR2 is SQIVND (reference sequence). V gave up 6 bases and J gave up 2 bases, with 14 bases separating them. The CDR3 sequence: CASRPGGKAYEQYF. For the CDR3, the DNA is TGTGCCAGTAGACCCGGGGGTAAGGCCTACGAGCAGTACTTC.

The chain uses TRBV2 and TRBJ2-5; D is unclear. V dropped 5 bases and J dropped 0 bases, with 4 bases sitting between them. CDR1 is SNHLY and CDR2 is FYNNEI in the germline V gene. The CDR3 loop spans 12 amino acids. The DNA for the CDR3 is TGTGCCAGCAGTACGGACCAAGAGACCCAGTACTTC. Translation gives CASSTDQETQYF.

This clone was found once. The genes are TRBV10-3 and TRBJ1-2; the D gene is possibly TRBD1 (5 bases). Germline V lookup: CDR1 ENHRY, CDR2 SYGVKD. This CDR3 has 14 residues. V lost 6 bases and J lost 3, with 14 bases in between. CDR3 in amino acids: CAISGGGKYYGYTF. The CDR3 DNA reads TGTGCCATCAGCGGCGGGGGAAAATACTATGGCTACACCTTC.

The chain recombines TRBV7-9 with TRBJ2-4; 8 bases fit TRBD1. Germline V gives CDR1 SEHNR, CDR2 FQNEAQ (reference sequence). The CDR3 contains 15 residues. Trimming at V came to 5 bases and at J to 0 bases, leaving 3 bases not matched to a gene. The CDR3 protein is CASSRTGLAKNIQYF. The CDR3 coding sequence is TGTGCCAGCAGCAGGACAGGGCTAGCCAAAAACATTCAGTACTTC.